The TCR beta chain described here comes from a study of T cells after yellow fever vaccination. MiXCR, applied by TCRdb to the 5' RACE reads, yields one record per CDR3 protein. The top ten hold less than 20% of the sample, which has fewer than 450,000 distinct CDR3 sequences, around 10% seen once. CDR3 length: 17 residues. J gave up 5 bases and V 7 bases, and 18 bases lay outside the gene matches. The germline CDR1 and CDR2 sequences are SEHNR and FQNEAQ (reference sequence). In this sample, this clonotype turned up a few times. This receptor was obtained from a man younger than 30 who received the YFV17D yellow fever vaccine. The rearrangement uses TRBV7-9 and TRBJ2-5; 8 bases are a match to TRBD1. Sequenced here: PBMCs, sampled on the day of the first yellow fever vaccination. DNA for the CDR3: TGTGCCAGCACCTCCTCCCTTAACAGGGGGGTAAAGGAGACCCAGTACTTC. This codes for CASTSSLNRGVKETQYF.